This note documents a single T cell receptor (beta chain) sequence. The data originate from a study of blood T cell repertoires in COVID-19. About the study: PBMCs, B-cell-depleted T cells, or T cells were the source of the cDNA or gDNA that made up the material.

The length of the CDR3 is 17 residues. Per germline, CDR1 MGHDK and CDR2 SYGVNS. The V gene lost 2 bases and the J gene lost 3 bases, with 17 bases spanning the gap. The repertoire was sequenced with immunoSEQ multiplex PCR; TCRdb's copy has only in-frame clones and lacks some. The table lists 62,000 or so clones, approximately 89% of them singletons. The chain carries TRBV25-1 and TRBJ1-3; D is unclear. Sequencing input: peripheral blood. The TCR originated in a man aged 50-59 years with active COVID-19. In DNA form, the CDR3 reads TGTGCCAGCAGTGAAACGTTAGGATCTGAGCGTGGAAACACCATATATTTT. It yields the protein CASSETLGSERGNTIYF.